This passage covers 8 T cell receptor beta chains from one sample sequenced in a study of cytomegalovirus exposure and HLA in healthy donors. The PCR used 60 Vbeta and 13 Jbeta primers. Assay used: immunoSEQ multiplex PCR; TCRdb lists only in-frame clones, some missing. The sample gives about 130,000 clones, about 68% of which show up once; under 4.5% is in the top ten. Input material: PBMCs. The receptors stem from a man aged 35 to 55 in good health and CMV-seropositive.

The chain combines TRBV7-3 with TRBJ2-5; 11 positions match TRBD2. The CDR3 spans 16 residues. Germline V gene data show CDR1 as SGHTA and CDR2 as FQGTGA. V lost 2 bases, J lost 2 bases, and 4 bases stayed unmatched. The CDR3, as DNA: TGTGCCAGCAGCTTAGGTCTAGCGGGAGGACAAGAGACCCAGTACTTC. The encoded protein is CASSLGLAGGQETQYF.

The sample holds a few counts of this clone. The chain has TRBV4-2 and TRBJ2-3, with TRBD2 matching over 10 bases. V dropped 0 bases and J dropped 4; count of bases not matched to a gene: 10. From germline, CDR1 is LGHNA and CDR2 YNFKEQ. This CDR3 has 18 residues. As DNA, the CDR3 is TGTGCCAGCAGCCAAGACTTAGCGGGAGGTTTCCGGTCAGATACGCAGTATTTT. Translating gives CASSQDLAGGFRSDTQYF.

The J gene is TRBJ2-7, the V gene TRBV27; 11 bases match TRBD2. V was clipped by 3 bases and J by 4 bases; unmatched bases: 5. The CDR3 loop spans 15 amino acids. Germline V lookup: CDR1 MNHEY, CDR2 SMNVEV (reference sequence). In DNA, the CDR3 is TGTGCCAGCAGTTTGACCGGGACTAGCGGTTACGAGCAGTACTTC. Protein: CASSLTGTSGYEQYF.

This clone appeared a few times. V is TRBV25-1 and J is TRBJ1-3, with a weak D call TRBD1 (6 bases). Trimming took 6 bases from V and 1 from J, leaving 13 bases between them. The germline CDR1 and CDR2 sequences are MGHDK and SYGVNS. CDR3 length: 15 amino acids. CDR3 coding DNA: TGTGCCAGCAGGCCACAGGGTTATTCTGGAAACACCATATATTTT. It is translated as CASRPQGYSGNTIYF.

This clone appeared a few times. The chain has TRBV27 and TRBJ1-5, with D possibly matching TRBD1 (6 bases). The CDR3 runs 14 residues. Germline values: CDR1 MNHEY, CDR2 SMNVEV (reference sequence). V was cut by 6 bases and J by 6 bases, with 15 bases left in between. The CDR3 reads CASSSSGTFQPQHF. The CDR3 bases are TGTGCCAGCAGCTCGTCCGGGACATTTCAGCCCCAGCATTTT.

The chain links TRBV5-1 to TRBJ2-3, with D perhaps matching TRBD2 (5 bases). Trimming removed 1 base at V and 4 bases at J, with 13 bases between. The V gene's germline CDR1 is SGHRS and CDR2 YFSETQ. This CDR3 comprises 15 residues. CDR3 protein: CASSLSVLAADTQYF. CDR3 in DNA: TGCGCCAGCAGCTTGAGCGTCCTAGCAGCAGATACGCAGTATTTT.

This rearrangement joins TRBV28 to TRBJ2-5; 7 nucleotides agree with TRBD1. Germline assignment: CDR1 MDHEN and CDR2 SYDVKM. Germline trimming cut 5 bases from V and 11 bases from J; bases unmatched to any gene: 11. This CDR3 is built from 13 residues. Here the CDR3 reads CASSGTVPAQQYF. The CDR3 nucleotides are TGTGCCAGCAGTGGGACAGTCCCGGCTCAGCAGTACTTC.

The rearrangement uses TRBV15 and TRBJ2-7, with 8 bases matching TRBD2. This CDR3 has 16 residues. Germline CDR1 reads LNHNV; CDR2 reads YYDKDF (reference sequence). V gave up 5 bases and J gave up 6 bases; unmatched junction bases: 15. The CDR3 spells CATSRDLSGRAIEQYF. The CDR3 DNA reads TGTGCCACCAGCCGCGATTTGAGCGGGAGAGCCATCGAGCAGTACTTC.